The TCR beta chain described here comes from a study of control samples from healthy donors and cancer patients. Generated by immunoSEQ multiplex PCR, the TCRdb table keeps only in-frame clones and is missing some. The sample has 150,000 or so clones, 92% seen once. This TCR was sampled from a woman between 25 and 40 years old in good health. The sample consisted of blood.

CDR3 in DNA: TGCGCCAGCAGCATATCCAACGGGCCGCGGTACGAGCAGTACTTC. Translating it yields CASSISNGPRYEQYF. J is TRBJ2-7 and V is TRBV5-1; D uncertain. The germline V gene has CDR1 SGHRS and CDR2 YFSETQ. The ends were cut back, 4 bases at V and 4 bases at J, with 18 bases in the middle. The CDR3 runs to 15 residues.